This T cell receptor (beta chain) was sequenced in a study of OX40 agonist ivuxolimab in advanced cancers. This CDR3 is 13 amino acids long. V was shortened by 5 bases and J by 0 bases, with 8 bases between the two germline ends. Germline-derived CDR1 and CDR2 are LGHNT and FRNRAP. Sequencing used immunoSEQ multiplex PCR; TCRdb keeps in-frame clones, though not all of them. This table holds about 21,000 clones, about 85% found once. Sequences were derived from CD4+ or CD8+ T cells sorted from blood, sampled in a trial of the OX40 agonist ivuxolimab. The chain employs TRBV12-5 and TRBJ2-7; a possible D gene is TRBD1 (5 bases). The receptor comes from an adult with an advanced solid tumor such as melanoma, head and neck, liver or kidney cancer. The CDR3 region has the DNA TGTGCTAGTGGTGGGGCTAGCTCCTACGAGCAGTACTTC. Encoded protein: CASGGASSYEQYF.